Following are 24 T cell receptor beta chains from one sample sequenced in a study of T cells after yellow fever vaccination. TCRdb reanalysed the 5' RACE reads using MiXCR and keeps one entry per CDR3 protein. Of a few hundred thousand distinct CDR3 sequences in the sample, 3.6% were seen once. The source material was PBMCs, sampled 15 days after the yellow fever booster vaccination. The receptors shown here come from a man aged 18-30 years who received the YFV17D yellow fever vaccine.

This clonotype was counted many times. V is TRBV4-2 and J is TRBJ2-3; 7 positions agree with TRBD2. Looked up from germline, CDR1 is LGHNA and CDR2 is YNFKEQ. With V trimmed by 1 base and J by 3 bases, 7 bases remained unmatched. The CDR3 is 16 amino acids. As DNA, the CDR3 is TGTGCCAGCAGCCAAGTAACCGGGGGGATGACAGATACGCAGTATTTT. Translating it yields CASSQVTGGMTDTQYF.

This clonotype was seen many times. The rearrangement joins TRBV29-1 to TRBJ2-5; D gene uncertain. Germline V CDR1 and CDR2: SQVTM, ANQGSEA. The CDR3 loop spans 12 amino acids. V lost 5 bases to trimming and J lost 1 base, with 8 bases between them. The CDR3 nucleotides read TGCAGCGTTTACGGCCTCCAAGAGACCCAGTACTTC. This gives the protein CSVYGLQETQYF.

The V call is TRBV11-2, the J call TRBJ2-1; D may be TRBD2 (6 bases). This CDR3 is built from 12 residues. V lost 2 bases, J lost 12 bases, and 11 bases lay in between. Germline assignment: CDR1 SGHAT and CDR2 FQNNGV. Written as DNA, the CDR3 is TGTGCCAGCAGCTTATACGGAGCGGGGCAGTTCTTC. It specifies CASSLYGAGQFF.

There are many counts of this clonotype. The rearrangement links TRBV5-1 to TRBJ2-1; D ambiguous. The CDR3 runs to 15 residues. Germline loops: CDR1 SGHRS, CDR2 YFSETQ. V was clipped by 2 bases and J by 3 bases, with 12 bases between them. The chain's CDR3 is CASSFRQPIYNEQFF. Here the CDR3 DNA reads TGCGCCAGCAGCTTCAGGCAGCCGATCTACAATGAGCAGTTCTTC.

This clonotype was seen at least ten times. The chain carries TRBV5-1 and TRBJ2-3, with TRBD2 matching 11 bases. The V segment lost 0 bases and the J segment 1 base; nucleotides outside the gene matches: 7. The CDR3 is 18 amino acids. Looked up from germline, CDR1 is SGHRS and CDR2 is YFSETQ. The DNA of the CDR3 is TGCGCCAGCAGCTTGGCCCTAGCGGGGGGTCCTGGCACAGATACGCAGTATTTT. Amino acid sequence: CASSLALAGGPGTDTQYF.

At least ten counts were recorded for this clonotype. V usage is TRBV7-9 and J usage is TRBJ2-5; no definite D call. The germline V gene encodes CDR1 SEHNR and CDR2 FQNEAQ (reference sequence). V lost 4 bases to trimming and J lost 7 bases, with 10 bases between them. This CDR3 has 12 amino acids. CDR3 loop: CASSSLSRTQYF. As DNA, the CDR3 is TGTGCCAGCAGCTCCCTGTCGAGGACCCAGTACTTC.

This clonotype was picked up many times. This sequence joins TRBV20-1 and TRBJ1-5, with unresolved D. CDR1 is DFQATT, CDR2 SNEGSKA, per germline (reference sequence). The V end was cut by 2 bases, the J end by 1 base, with 9 bases between. The CDR3 spans 14 residues. CDR3 amino acids: CSARSGASNQPQHF. In DNA, the CDR3 is TGCAGTGCTAGATCGGGAGCAAGCAATCAGCCCCAGCATTTT.

This clonotype was found many times. Here the CDR3 reads CASSPDPGAYNSPLHF. The CDR3 DNA follows: TGTGCCAGCAGCCCCGACCCGGGAGCCTATAATTCACCCCTCCACTTT. The chain carries TRBV28 and TRBJ1-6, with D unclear. The germline V and J ends were trimmed by 6 bases and 2 bases, with 14 bases remaining between them. There are 16 residues in the CDR3. CDR1 MDHEN and CDR2 SYDVKM come from the germline V gene.

This clonotype was recorded many times. The chain uses TRBV20-1 and TRBJ2-3; D not resolved. With 3 bases removed from V and 0 bases from J, the gap between germline ends came to 7 bases. This CDR3 comprises 13 residues. The germline gives CDR1 DFQATT, CDR2 SNEGSKA (reference sequence). The CDR3 here is CSARDLSTDTQYF. The CDR3 DNA reads as TGCAGTGCTAGGGATCTCAGCACAGATACGCAGTATTTT.

This clonotype was picked up many times. The chain couples TRBV20-1 to TRBJ1-1; D gene unclear. V lost 4 bases and J lost 4, with 16 bases in between. The CDR3 is made up of 14 amino acids. Per germline, CDR1 DFQATT and CDR2 SNEGSKA (reference sequence). CDR3 nucleotide sequence: TGCAGTGCTATTCCGGTCCAAGAGACCACTGAAGCTTTCTTT. It is translated as CSAIPVQETTEAFF.

This clonotype was seen many times. This chain's CDR3 is CASSWRQGGKETQYF. The DNA of the CDR3 is TGTGCCAGCAGCTGGAGACAGGGCGGGAAAGAGACCCAGTACTTC. This sequence joins TRBV7-6 and TRBJ2-5, with D perhaps matching TRBD1 (7 bases). The germline CDR1 and CDR2 sequences are SGHVS and FNYEAQ. The CDR3 is made up of 15 amino acids. Trimming took 4 bases from V and 3 from J, leaving 15 bases between them.

This clonotype has ten or more counts. This chain links TRBV6-1 with TRBJ2-3, with 10 positions matching TRBD1. This CDR3 has 14 amino acids. Germline V gene data show CDR1 as MNHNS and CDR2 as SASEGT. Losses at the gene ends were 8 bases for V and 3 bases for J; bases not matched to a gene: 5. As DNA, the CDR3 is TGTGCCAGCGGGTGGACAGGGGGGACAGATACGCAGTATTTT. This gives the protein CASGWTGGTDTQYF.

This clonotype was picked up many times. The gene calls are TRBV7-9 and TRBJ1-3; no firm D call. The germline gives CDR1 SEHNR, CDR2 FQNEAQ (reference sequence). Trimming left V 5 bases short and J 4 bases short, with 15 bases between. The CDR3 loop spans 15 amino acids. CDR3 nucleotides: TGTGCCAGCAGCGACCTAGAAGAGACGGGAAACACCATATATTTT. Protein sequence: CASSDLEETGNTIYF.

This clonotype has ten or more counts. This chain joins TRBV20-1 and TRBJ1-5, with TRBD1 as a possible D gene (5 bases). The CDR3 is 13 amino acids. In germline, CDR1 is DFQATT, CDR2 SNEGSKA (reference sequence). Trimming cost V 1 base and J 5 bases, with 9 bases left between them. DNA for the CDR3: TGCAGTGCTAGAGTGCAGGGAGATCAGCCCCAGCATTTT. It is translated as CSARVQGDQPQHF.

This clonotype occurred many times. The chain has TRBV5-1 and TRBJ1-3, with no clear D. Germline values: CDR1 SGHRS, CDR2 YFSETQ. This CDR3 comprises 16 residues. Trimming removed 1 base at V and 0 bases at J, with 11 bases between. As DNA, the CDR3 is TGCGCCAGCAGCTTGATAGGTCCCGACTCTGGAAACACCATATATTTT. The encoded protein is CASSLIGPDSGNTIYF.

This clonotype was counted ten times or more. This chain joins TRBV7-2 and TRBJ2-1, with 8 bases fitting TRBD1. The CDR3 length is 14 residues. The germline CDR1 and CDR2 sequences are SGHTA and FQGNSA. The V and J ends lost 3 bases and 5 bases, in that order; junction bases with no gene match: 3. The CDR3 loop is CASSFPDRDNEQFF. The CDR3 region has the DNA TGTGCCAGCAGCTTCCCGGACAGGGACAATGAGCAGTTCTTC.

This clonotype was seen repeatedly, ten times or more. The chain is built from TRBV7-8 and TRBJ2-5; 7 nucleotides match TRBD1. This CDR3 region has 15 residues. The V and J ends lost 5 bases and 13 bases, in that order; junction bases with no gene match: 19. Germline lookup yields CDR1 SGHVS and CDR2 FQNEAQ. This CDR3 reads CASSQLRDRPHSRYF. The CDR3 region has the DNA TGTGCCAGCAGCCAGCTCCGGGACAGACCCCATTCACGGTACTTC.

This clonotype was seen ten or more times. This rearrangement joins TRBV13 to TRBJ1-3, with D hard to call. The CDR3 runs to 13 residues. Trimming took 1 base from V and 7 from J, leaving 8 bases between them. Germline V CDR1 and CDR2: PRHDT, FYEKMQ (reference sequence). Here the CDR3 DNA reads TGTGCCAGCAGCTTAGCCGGCCGGAACACCATATATTTT. Translated: CASSLAGRNTIYF.

This clonotype was seen ten or more times. The chain uses TRBV7-2 and TRBJ2-2, with D possibly called TRBD1 or TRBD2 (5 bases each). Germline CDR1 reads SGHTA; CDR2 reads FQGNSA. V lost 3 bases and J lost 4, with 18 bases in between. The CDR3 length is 17 residues. This chain's CDR3 is CASSLALGTARTGELFF. For the CDR3, the DNA is TGTGCCAGCAGCTTGGCCCTTGGGACCGCCCGCACCGGGGAGCTGTTTTTT.

This clonotype was seen at least ten times. The chain joins TRBV20-1 to TRBJ2-5; D remains unclear. The germline V and J ends were trimmed by 7 bases and 5 bases, with 11 bases remaining between them. Germline CDR1 and CDR2: DFQATT and SNEGSKA (reference sequence). The CDR3 length is 11 residues. In nucleotides, the CDR3 is TGCAGTGAACGGCGCCGGGAGACCCAGTACTTC. Translating it yields CSERRRETQYF.

This clonotype was seen ten or more times. This sequence joins TRBV6-2 or TRBV6-3 and TRBJ2-7, with a weak D call TRBD2 (6 bases). Germline CDR1 is MNHEY and CDR2 is SVGEGT. The length of the CDR3 is 15 residues. V was clipped by 10 bases and J by 0 bases, with 19 bases between them. The CDR3 reads CATRRGPSSSYEQYV. CDR3 coding DNA: TGTGCCACCAGGAGGGGACCATCGAGCTCCTACGAGCAGTACGTC.

This clonotype was observed a few times. This chain joins TRBV4-1 and TRBJ1-3, with TRBD1 identical over 7 bases. The CDR3 is 18 residues long. V gave up 1 base and J gave up 3 bases; unmatched junction bases: 12. CDR1 and CDR2 (germline): MGHRA, YSYEKL. Here the CDR3 reads CASSQGEARGRIGNTIYF. CDR3 bases: TGCGCCAGCAGCCAAGGGGAGGCTAGGGGGCGAATTGGAAACACCATATATTTT.

This clonotype has ten or more counts. CDR3 DNA sequence: TGCGCCAGCAGCCAGTTTTCCTACAATGAGCAGTTCTTC. Its translation is CASSQFSYNEQFF. V and J are TRBV4-3 and TRBJ2-1; D gene unclear. Trimming took 3 bases from V and 1 from J, leaving 4 bases between them. Germline lookup yields CDR1 LGHNA and CDR2 YSLEER. CDR3 size: 13 residues.

This clonotype was counted at least ten times. The chain carries TRBV6-2 or TRBV6-3 and TRBJ2-5; possible D gene TRBD1, 5 bases. V dropped 7 bases and J dropped 5 bases, with 11 bases sitting between them. CDR1 is MNHEY and CDR2 is SVGEGT in the germline V gene. This CDR3 has 12 residues. In DNA form, the CDR3 reads TGTGCCAGCACCGACAGCCTCGAGACCCAGTACTTC. It is translated as CASTDSLETQYF.